This record looks at one TCR beta chain sequence and its context. This record belongs to a study of blood T cell repertoires in COVID-19. Study overall: Nucleic acid was either cDNA or gDNA, and it came from T cells, B-cell-depleted T cells, or PBMCs.

Germline CDR1 is MNHEY and CDR2 is SVGAGI. Unmatched junction bases numbered 9, after V lost 6 bases and J lost 5 bases. The CDR3 loop spans 14 amino acids. The data were produced by immunoSEQ multiplex PCR, yet TCRdb's version contains in-frame clones alone and is incomplete. The sample carries 210,000 or so clones, 70% to 90% recorded once. The receptor was isolated from a woman aged 40 to 50 with acute or convalescent COVID-19. The chain links TRBV6-5 to TRBJ1-1; 7 bases map to TRBD1. Material for sequencing was peripheral blood. The CDR3 region is CASRTDRVWTEAFF. The CDR3 nucleotides read TGTGCCAGCAGGACAGACAGGGTATGGACTGAAGCTTTCTTT.